The 8 T cell receptor beta chains reported below all come from one sample, sequenced in a study of T cell clones after liver transplantation. Assay: immunoSEQ multiplex PCR; the TCRdb copy retains only in-frame clones and omits some. The repertoire holds tens of thousands of clones, with roughly 84% as singletons. Sequenced material: CD4+ T cells from blood, taken around 48 months after liver transplant. The origin of the receptors is a human patient who received a liver transplant. Some T cells may be graft donor cells.

This chain uses TRBV11-2 with TRBJ2-7; 9 positions match TRBD1. The CDR3 runs to 17 residues. The junction had 10 bases not matched to a gene; V was cut back by 2 bases and J by 2 bases. Germline loops: CDR1 SGHAT, CDR2 FQNNGV. The CDR3 loop reads CASSLKSQGAQAYEQYF. Here the CDR3 DNA reads TGTGCCAGCAGCTTAAAATCACAGGGGGCGCAGGCCTACGAGCAGTACTTC. Full variable domain (remainder filled in from reference TRBV11-2 and TRBJ2-7): EAGVAQSPRYKIIEKRQSVAFWCNPISGHATLYWYQQILGQGPKLLIQFQNNGVVDDSQLPKDRFSAERLKGVDSTLKIQPAKLEDSAVYLCASSLKSQGAQAYEQYFGPGTRLTVT.

This chain connects TRBV28 to TRBJ2-5; D might be TRBD1 (6 bases). CDR3 length: 13 residues. Germline V CDR1 and CDR2: MDHEN, SYDVKM. V lost 9 bases and J 3 bases, leaving 14 bases between the germline ends. The CDR3 nucleotides read TGTGCCAGTTATCAGGGGTTGAAAGAGACCCAGTACTTC. Protein sequence: CASYQGLKETQYF.

This clone appeared a few times. This chain links TRBV27 with TRBJ1-6; D is possibly TRBD1 (5 bases). With 0 bases removed from V and 7 bases from J, the gap between germline ends came to 13 bases. The germline gives CDR1 MNHEY, CDR2 SMNVEV (reference sequence). The CDR3 has 16 amino acids. In DNA form, the CDR3 reads TGTGCCAGCAGTTTATCTAGGACAAGAGAGAATTCACCCCTCCACTTT. As protein: CASSLSRTRENSPLHF.

CDR3 residues: CASRGGNTEAFF. The CDR3 coding sequence is TGTGCCAGCAGAGGGGGGAACACTGAAGCTTTCTTT. The chain uses TRBV28 and TRBJ1-1; D is possibly TRBD1 (6 bases). Germline V gene lookup returns CDR1 MDHEN and CDR2 SYDVKM. The V end lost 6 bases, the J end lost 1 base, and 6 bases lay between the germline ends. This CDR3 comprises 12 residues.

Concerning this clone itself: At one boundary the junction diverges from the germline segment, which might be a read error. Other DNA sequences in the same sample also yield this CDR3. This chain links TRBV27 with TRBJ2-5, with TRBD2 matching over 13 bases. The CDR3 spans 15 residues. The germline V gene encodes CDR1 MNHEY and CDR2 SMNVEV (reference sequence). The CDR3 nucleotides are TGCGCCAGTTCGACTAGCGGGGGGACTCAAGAGACCCAGTACTTC. Its protein product is CASSTSGGTQETQYF.

The V and J genes are TRBV6-5 and TRBJ2-1; TRBD1 matches at 9 bases. J was trimmed by 4 bases and V by 4 bases; bases with no gene match: 5. Germline CDR1 MNHEY, CDR2 SVGAGI. The CDR3 covers 15 residues. The CDR3 DNA is TGTGCCAGCAGTTCCCCGGGACAGGGTTACAATGAGCAGTTCTTC. It is translated as CASSSPGQGYNEQFF.

Notes on this clone: A far larger clone is just one base off, so this is likely a read error. The V call is TRBV7-3, the J call TRBJ2-7, with D tentatively TRBD2 (6 bases). This CDR3 has 13 residues. The V gene lost 0 bases and the J gene lost 3 bases, with 6 bases spanning the gap. Germline CDR1 is SGHTA and CDR2 is FQGTGA. In DNA form, the CDR3 reads TGTGCCAGCAGCTTAACTAGCGGCTACGAGCAGTACTTC. Protein sequence: CASSLTSGYEQYF.

This chain uses TRBV7-9 with TRBJ1-2; D uncertain. Trimming left V 2 bases short and J 2 bases short, with 12 bases between. This CDR3 is 15 amino acids long. In germline, CDR1 is SEHNR, CDR2 FQNEAQ (reference sequence). CDR3 coding DNA: TGTGCCAGCAGCTTAAAATCAGGCAGCAACTATGGCTACACCTTC. Its protein is CASSLKSGSNYGYTF. Filled out from reference TRBV7-9 and TRBJ1-2, the complete variable domain reads DTGVSQNPRHKITKRGQNVTFRCDPISEHNRLYWYRQTLGQGPEFLTYFQNEAQLEKSRLLSDRFSAERPKGSFSTLEIQRTEQGDSAMYLCASSLKSGSNYGYTFGSGTRLTVV.